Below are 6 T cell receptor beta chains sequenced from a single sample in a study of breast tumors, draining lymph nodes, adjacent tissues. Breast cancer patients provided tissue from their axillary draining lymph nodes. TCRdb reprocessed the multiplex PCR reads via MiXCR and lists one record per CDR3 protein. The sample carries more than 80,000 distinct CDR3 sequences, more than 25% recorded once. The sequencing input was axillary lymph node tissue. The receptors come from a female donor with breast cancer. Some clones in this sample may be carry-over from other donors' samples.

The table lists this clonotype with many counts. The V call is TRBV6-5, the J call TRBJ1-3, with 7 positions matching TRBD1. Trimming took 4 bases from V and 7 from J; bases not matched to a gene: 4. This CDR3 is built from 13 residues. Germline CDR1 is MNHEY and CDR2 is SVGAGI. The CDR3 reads CASSSNRGNTIYF. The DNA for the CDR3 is TGTGCCAGCAGTTCGAACAGGGGTAACACCATATATTTT.

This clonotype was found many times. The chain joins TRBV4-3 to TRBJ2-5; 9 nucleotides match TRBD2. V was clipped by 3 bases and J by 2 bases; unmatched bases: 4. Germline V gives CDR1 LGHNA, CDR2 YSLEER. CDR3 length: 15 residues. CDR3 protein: CASSHGLATQETQYF. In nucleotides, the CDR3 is TGCGCCAGCAGCCATGGACTAGCGACTCAAGAGACCCAGTACTTC.

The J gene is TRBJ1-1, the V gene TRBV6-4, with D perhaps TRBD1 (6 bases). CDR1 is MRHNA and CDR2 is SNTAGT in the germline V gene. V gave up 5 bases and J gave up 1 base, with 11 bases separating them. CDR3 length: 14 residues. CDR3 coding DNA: TGTGCCAGCAGTCTAGGGGGATGGAACACTGAAGCTTTCTTT. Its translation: CASSLGGWNTEAFF.

The CDR3 sequence: CASSLAGGYEQYF. The CDR3 DNA reads as TGTGCCAGCAGCTTAGCGGGGGGTTACGAGCAGTACTTC. The genes are TRBV7-2 and TRBJ2-7; possible D gene TRBD2, 6 bases. Looked up from germline, CDR1 is SGHTA and CDR2 is FQGNSA. This CDR3 region has 13 residues. Trimming left V 0 bases short and J 4 bases short, with 7 bases between.

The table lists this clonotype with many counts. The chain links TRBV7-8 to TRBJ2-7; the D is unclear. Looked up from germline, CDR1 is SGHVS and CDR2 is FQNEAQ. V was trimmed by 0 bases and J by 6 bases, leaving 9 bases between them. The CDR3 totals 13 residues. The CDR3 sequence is CASSLATVIEQYF. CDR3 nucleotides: TGTGCCAGCAGCTTAGCCACAGTGATCGAGCAGTACTTC.

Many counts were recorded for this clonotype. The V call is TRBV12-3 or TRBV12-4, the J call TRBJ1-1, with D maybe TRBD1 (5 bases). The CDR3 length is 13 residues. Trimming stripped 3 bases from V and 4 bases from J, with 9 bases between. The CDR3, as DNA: TGTGCCAGCAGTTTGGGGCCGGGCACTGAAGCTTTCTTT. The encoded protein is CASSLGPGTEAFF.